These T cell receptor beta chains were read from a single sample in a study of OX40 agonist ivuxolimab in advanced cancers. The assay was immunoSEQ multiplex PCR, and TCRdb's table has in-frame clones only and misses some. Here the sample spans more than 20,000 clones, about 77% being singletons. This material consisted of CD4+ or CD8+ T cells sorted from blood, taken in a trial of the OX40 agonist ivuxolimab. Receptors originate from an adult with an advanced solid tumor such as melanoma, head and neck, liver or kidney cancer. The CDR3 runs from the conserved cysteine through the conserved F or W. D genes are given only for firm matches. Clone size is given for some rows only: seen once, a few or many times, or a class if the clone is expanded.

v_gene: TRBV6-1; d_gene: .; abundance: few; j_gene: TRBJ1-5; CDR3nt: TGTGCCAGCAGTGAGTTACTTTATAGCAATCAGCCCCAGCATTTT; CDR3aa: CASSELLYSNQPQHF
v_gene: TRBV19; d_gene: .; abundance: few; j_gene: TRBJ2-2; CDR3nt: TGTGCCAGTAGTATCGTGGCGAACACCGGGGAGCTGTTTTTT; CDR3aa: CASSIVANTGELFF
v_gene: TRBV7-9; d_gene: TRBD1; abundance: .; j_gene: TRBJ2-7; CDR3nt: TGTGCCAGCAGCTTAGGAGGGGGCAGGGTTCCCTACGAGCAGTACTTC; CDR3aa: CASSLGGGRVPYEQYF
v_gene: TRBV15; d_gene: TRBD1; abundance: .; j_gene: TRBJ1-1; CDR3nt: TGTGCCACCAGCAGAGGTTACGGGACAGCAAACACTGAAGCTTTCTTT; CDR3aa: CATSRGYGTANTEAFF
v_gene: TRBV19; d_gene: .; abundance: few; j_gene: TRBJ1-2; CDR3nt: TGTGCCAGTAGTATTGTGCGGGGGACCCGGGGGCAAGGCTACACCTTC; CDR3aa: CASSIVRGTRGQGYTF
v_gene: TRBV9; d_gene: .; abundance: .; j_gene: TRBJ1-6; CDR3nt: TGTGCCAGCAGCGTAGGAGGGGGGGCGCGTTCACCCCTCCACTTT; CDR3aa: CASSVGGGARSPLHF
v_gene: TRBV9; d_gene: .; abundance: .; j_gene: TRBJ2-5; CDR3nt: TGTGCCAGCAGCCCCAGCCGGCAAGAGACCCAGTACTTC; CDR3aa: CASSPSRQETQYF
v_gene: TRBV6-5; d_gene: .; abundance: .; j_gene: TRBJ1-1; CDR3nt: TGTGCCAGCAGTTTGGGTCAGGGGCCCACTGAAGCTTTCTTT; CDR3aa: CASSLGQGPTEAFF
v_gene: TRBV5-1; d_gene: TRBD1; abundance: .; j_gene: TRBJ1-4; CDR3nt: TGCGCCAGCAGCTGGACTTCCTCGGGACAGGGAAGCGGTGAAAAACTGTTTTTT; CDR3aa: CASSWTSSGQGSGEKLFF
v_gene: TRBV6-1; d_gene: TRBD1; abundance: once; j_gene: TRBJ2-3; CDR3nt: TGTGCCAGCAGTGAAATGGACAGGAGTCACACAGATACGCAGTATTTT; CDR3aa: CASSEMDRSHTDTQYF
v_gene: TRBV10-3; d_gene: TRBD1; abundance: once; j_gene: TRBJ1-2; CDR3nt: TGTGCCATCAGTACTGACAGGGTCTATGGCTACACCTTC; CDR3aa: CAISTDRVYGYTF
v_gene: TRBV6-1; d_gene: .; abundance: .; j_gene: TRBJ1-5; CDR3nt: TGTGCCAGCACCGGGGCCCAGGGGCGGCCCCAGCATTTT; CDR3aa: CASTGAQGRPQHF
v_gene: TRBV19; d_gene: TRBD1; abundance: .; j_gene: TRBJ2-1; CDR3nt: TGTGCCAGCGGGACAGGCGAGCATGAGCAGTTCTTC; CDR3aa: CASGTGEHEQFF
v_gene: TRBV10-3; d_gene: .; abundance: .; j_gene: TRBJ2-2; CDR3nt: TGTGCCATCAGCGCCCCGACAGGGAACACCGGGGAGCTGTTTTTT; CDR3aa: CAISAPTGNTGELFF
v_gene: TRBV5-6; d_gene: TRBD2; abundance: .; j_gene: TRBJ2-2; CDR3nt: TGTGCCAGCAGCCAAGCGGGGGGGCCGATCGGGGAGCTGTTTTTT; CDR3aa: CASSQAGGPIGELFF
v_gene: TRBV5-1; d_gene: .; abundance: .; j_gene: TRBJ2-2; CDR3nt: TGCGCCAGCACCGTAGGGGGACACACCGGGGAGCTGTTTTTT; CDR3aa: CASTVGGHTGELFF
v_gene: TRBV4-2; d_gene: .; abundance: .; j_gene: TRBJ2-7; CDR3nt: TGTGCCAGCAGCCAAGCCATCTCCTACGAGCAGTACTTC; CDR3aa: CASSQAISYEQYF
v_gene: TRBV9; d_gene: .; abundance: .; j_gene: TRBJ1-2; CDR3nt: TGTGCCAGCAGCGTAGACGGTTACCCTTATGGCTACACCTTC; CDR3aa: CASSVDGYPYGYTF
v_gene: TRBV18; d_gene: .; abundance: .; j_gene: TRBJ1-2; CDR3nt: TGTGCCAGCTCACCCGGCGGAAACTATGGCTACACCTTC; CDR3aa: CASSPGGNYGYTF
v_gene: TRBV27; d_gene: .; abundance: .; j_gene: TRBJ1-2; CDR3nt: TGTGCCAGCAGTCTCACTACGGAACACGCTAACTATGGCTACACCTTC; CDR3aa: CASSLTTEHANYGYTF
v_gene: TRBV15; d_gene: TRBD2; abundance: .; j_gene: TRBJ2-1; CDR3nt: TGTGCCACCAGCAGAGGCCCCTGGGGGGGTGGTGAGCAGTTCTTC; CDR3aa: CATSRGPWGGGEQFF
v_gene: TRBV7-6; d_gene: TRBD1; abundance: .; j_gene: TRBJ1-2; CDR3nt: TGTGCCAGCAGCCCTGGGACAGGGGAGGACGGCTACACCTTC; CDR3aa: CASSPGTGEDGYTF
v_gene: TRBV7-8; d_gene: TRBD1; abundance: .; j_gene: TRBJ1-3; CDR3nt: TGTGCCAGCAGCTTATGGGCCGACAGGGCCCTAGTAAACACCATATATTTT; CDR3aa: CASSLWADRALVNTIYF
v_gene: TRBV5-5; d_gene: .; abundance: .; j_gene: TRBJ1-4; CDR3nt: TGTGCCAGCAGCGGAGGGCGTACTAATGAAAAACTGTTTTTT; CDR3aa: CASSGGRTNEKLFF
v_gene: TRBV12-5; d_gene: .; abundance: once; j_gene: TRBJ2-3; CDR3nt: TGTGCTAGTGGTTTGCCTTCGCAAGAATCGCAGTATTTT; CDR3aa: CASGLPSQESQYF
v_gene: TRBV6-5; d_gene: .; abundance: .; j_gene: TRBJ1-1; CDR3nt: TGTGCCAGCACCCGGGAGGGGTCCCTGAACACTGAAGCTTTCTTT; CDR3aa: CASTREGSLNTEAFF
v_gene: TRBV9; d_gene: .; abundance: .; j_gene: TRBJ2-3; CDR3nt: TGTGCCAGCAGCGAGGTCAGGACACAAGCAGATACGCAGTATTTT; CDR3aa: CASSEVRTQADTQYF
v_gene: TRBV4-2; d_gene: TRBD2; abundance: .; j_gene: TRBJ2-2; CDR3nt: TGTGCCAGCAGCCAAGATCCGGCGGGGGGGCCGAACACCGGGGAGCTGTTTTTT; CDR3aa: CASSQDPAGGPNTGELFF
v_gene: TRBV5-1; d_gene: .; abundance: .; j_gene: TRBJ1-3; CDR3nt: TGCGCCAGCAGCCCCGGAGGGACGGGGACCTCTGGAAACACCATATATTTT; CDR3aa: CASSPGGTGTSGNTIYF
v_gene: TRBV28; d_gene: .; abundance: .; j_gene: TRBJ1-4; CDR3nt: TGTGCCAGCAGTAGAAAGTCGTATGAAAAACTGTTTTTT; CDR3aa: CASSRKSYEKLFF
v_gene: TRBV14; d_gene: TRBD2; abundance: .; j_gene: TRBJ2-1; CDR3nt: TGTGCCAGCAGCCGTAGCGGGGCTGTCAATGAGCAGTTCTTC; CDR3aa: CASSRSGAVNEQFF
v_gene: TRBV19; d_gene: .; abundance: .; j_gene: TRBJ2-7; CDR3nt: TGTGCCAGTAGCCTAAACCGGGATCAGTTTGTGCAGTACTTC; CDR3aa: CASSLNRDQFVQYF
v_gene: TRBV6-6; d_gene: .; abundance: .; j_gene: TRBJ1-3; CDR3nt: TGTGCCAGCAGCGGACAGAGCTCTGGAAACACCATATATTTT; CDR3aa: CASSGQSSGNTIYF
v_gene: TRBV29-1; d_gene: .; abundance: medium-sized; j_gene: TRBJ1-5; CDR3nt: TGCAGCGTTGGGGACGGCATTTTGGGCAATCAGCCCCAGCATTTT; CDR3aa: CSVGDGILGNQPQHF
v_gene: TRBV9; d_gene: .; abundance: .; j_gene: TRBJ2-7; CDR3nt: TGTGCCAGCAGCGTAGGCGGAGGTCCCACCTACGAGCAGTACTTC; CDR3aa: CASSVGGGPTYEQYF
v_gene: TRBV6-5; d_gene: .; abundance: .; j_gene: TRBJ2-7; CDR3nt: TGTGCCAGCAGGAGAGAGTACGAGCAGTACTTC; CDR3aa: CASRREYEQYF
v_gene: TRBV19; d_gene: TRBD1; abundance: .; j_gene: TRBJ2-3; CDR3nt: TGTGCCAGTAGTAAAGACAGGGGTTCGGGGACAGATACGCAGTATTTT; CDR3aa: CASSKDRGSGTDTQYF
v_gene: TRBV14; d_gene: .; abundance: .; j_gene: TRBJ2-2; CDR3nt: TGTGCCAGCAGCCAACTGGAGGGGACCGGGGAGCTGTTTTTT; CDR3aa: CASSQLEGTGELFF
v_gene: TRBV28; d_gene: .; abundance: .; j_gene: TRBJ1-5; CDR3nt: TGTGCCAGCAGTTTAGGTGGAGGGGCGAGCAATCAGCCCCAGCATTTT; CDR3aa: CASSLGGGASNQPQHF
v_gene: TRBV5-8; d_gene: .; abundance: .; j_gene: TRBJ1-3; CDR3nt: TGTGCCAGCAGCCCTGGGACGTACTCTGGAAACACCATATATTTT; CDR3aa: CASSPGTYSGNTIYF
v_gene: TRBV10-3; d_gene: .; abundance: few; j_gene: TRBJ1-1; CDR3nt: TGTGCCACTGGGGGGCTCATGAACACTGAAGCTTTCTTT; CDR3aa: CATGGLMNTEAFF
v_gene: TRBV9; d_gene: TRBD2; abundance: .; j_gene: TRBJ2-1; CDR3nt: TGTGCCAGCAGCTCATCCCTAGCGGTCGCTAATGAGCAGTTCTTC; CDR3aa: CASSSSLAVANEQFF
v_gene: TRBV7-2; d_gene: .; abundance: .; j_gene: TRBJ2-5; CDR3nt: TGTGCCAGCACCCCACCCGGGATGCAAGAGACCCAGTACTTC; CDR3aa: CASTPPGMQETQYF
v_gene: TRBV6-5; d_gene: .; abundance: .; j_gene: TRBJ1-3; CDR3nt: TGTGCCAGCAGGGGGGTTAGCTCTGGAAACACCATATATTTT; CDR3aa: CASRGVSSGNTIYF
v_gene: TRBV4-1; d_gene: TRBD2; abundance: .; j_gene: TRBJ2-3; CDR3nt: TGCGCCAGCAGCCCGGAGCACCAGCGGGGGGTTTTAGATACGCAGTATTTT; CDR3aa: CASSPEHQRGVLDTQYF
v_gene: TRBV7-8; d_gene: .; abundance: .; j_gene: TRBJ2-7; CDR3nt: TGTGCCAGCAGCTTAGAACGGATCTACGAGCAGTACTTC; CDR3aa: CASSLERIYEQYF
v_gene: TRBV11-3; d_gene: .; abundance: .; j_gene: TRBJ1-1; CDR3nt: TGTGCCAGCAGCAAAGGACAGTCTAACACTGAAGCTTTCTTT; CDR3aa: CASSKGQSNTEAFF
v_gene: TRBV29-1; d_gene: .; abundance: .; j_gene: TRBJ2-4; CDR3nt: TGCAGCGTTGAAAACCAAGGGGGGAACATTCAGTACTTC; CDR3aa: CSVENQGGNIQYF
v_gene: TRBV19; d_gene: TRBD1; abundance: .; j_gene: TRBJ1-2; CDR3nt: TGTGCCAGTAGTAGGGACAGGCCTTACTATGGCTACACCTTC; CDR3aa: CASSRDRPYYGYTF
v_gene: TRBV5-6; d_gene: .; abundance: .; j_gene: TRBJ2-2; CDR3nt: TGTGCCAGCAGCAGAGAGAACACCGGGGAGCTGTTTTTT; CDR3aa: CASSRENTGELFF
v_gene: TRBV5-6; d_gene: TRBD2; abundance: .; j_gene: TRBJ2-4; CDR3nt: TGTGCCAGCAGCTTGCCTAGCGGGGGGATCAAAAACATTCAGTACTTC; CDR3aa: CASSLPSGGIKNIQYF
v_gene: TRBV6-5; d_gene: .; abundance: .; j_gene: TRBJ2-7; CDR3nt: TGTGCCAGCAGCGTCCCCCCCCCGTCCTACGAGCAGTACTTC; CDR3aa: CASSVPPPSYEQYF
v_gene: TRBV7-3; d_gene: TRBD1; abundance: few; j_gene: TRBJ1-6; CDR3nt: TGTGCCAGCGCAACAGGGGTGCCCAATTCACCCCTCCACTTT; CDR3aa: CASATGVPNSPLHF